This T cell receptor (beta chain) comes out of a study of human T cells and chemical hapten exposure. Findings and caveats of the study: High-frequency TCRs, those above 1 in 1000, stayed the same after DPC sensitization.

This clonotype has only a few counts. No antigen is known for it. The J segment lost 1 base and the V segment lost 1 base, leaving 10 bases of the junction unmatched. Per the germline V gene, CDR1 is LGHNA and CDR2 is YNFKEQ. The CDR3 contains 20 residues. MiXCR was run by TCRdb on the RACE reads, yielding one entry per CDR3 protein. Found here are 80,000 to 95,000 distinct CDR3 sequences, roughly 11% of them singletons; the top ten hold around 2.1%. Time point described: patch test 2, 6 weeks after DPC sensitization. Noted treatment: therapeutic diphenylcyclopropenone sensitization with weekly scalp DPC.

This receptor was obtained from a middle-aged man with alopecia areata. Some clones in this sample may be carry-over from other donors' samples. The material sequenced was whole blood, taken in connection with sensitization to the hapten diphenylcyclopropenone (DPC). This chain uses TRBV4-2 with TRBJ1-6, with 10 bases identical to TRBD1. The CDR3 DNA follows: TGTGCCAGCAGCCAAGCCCCTGCTGGACAGGGGGAGTCCTATAATTCACCCCTCCACTTT. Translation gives CASSQAPAGQGESYNSPLHF.